This T cell receptor (beta chain) originates from a study of shared clonotypes between healthy human individuals. Naive CD8 cells were CD45RO-negative, positively selected for CCR7, excluding terminally differentiated effector memory CD45RA+ cells. This clone was seen only once. In the original processing: There were no quality scores in the junction-only immunoSEQ sequences, so filtering differed. Measured with immunoSEQ multiplex PCR; TCRdb has only the in-frame clones, and not every one. The D gene and trimming were derived from the DNA, and the V and J assignments and clone size from that table. Of about 2,100,000 clones listed, around 93% are singletons. The sequenced material came from naive CD8+ T cells from PBMCs. The clonotype was recovered from a man younger than 35 in good health. Some clones in this sample may be carry-over from other donors' samples.

The CDR3 sequence is CSVVGVSWEQYF. The CDR3 DNA reads as TGCAGCGTTGTAGGGGTCTCGTGGGAGCAGTACTTC. The gene calls are TRBV29-1 and TRBJ2-7; maybe TRBD1 (5 bases). V was clipped by 4 bases and J by 7 bases, with 14 bases between them. Germline values: CDR1 SQVTM, CDR2 ANQGSEA. CDR3 length: 12 amino acids.